This is a list of T cell receptor beta chains from one sample in a study of identical twins. TCRdb recomputed calls from the 5' RACE reads with MiXCR, one row per CDR3 protein. The table records under 250,000 distinct CDR3 sequences, 6% to 8% of them present only once. These same records also appear under a second study, on yellow fever vaccine responses in identical twins.

Sequencing used CD8+ T cells sorted from blood. The receptors shown here come from a woman aged 18-29 years in good health. Both conserved end residues are part of each CDR3. D genes are given only for firm matches. Rows give clone size only sometimes, using once, few, many, or a class for an expanded clone.

abundance,d_gene,v_gene,j_gene,CDR3nt,CDR3aa
few,TRBD1,TRBV12-3/TRBV12-4,TRBJ2-5,TGTGCCAGCAGCTATAGGGACAGGGTTGCTCATGAGACCCAGTACTTC,CASSYRDRVAHETQYF
NA,NA,TRBV10-3,TRBJ2-3,TGTGCCATCAGTGAGGGTCCCGCTAGCACAGATACGCAGTATTTT,CAISEGPASTDTQYF
few,NA,TRBV7-9,TRBJ1-6,TGTGCCAGCAGCCCTGCACCACCCCTCCACTTT,CASSPAPPLHF
many,TRBD2,TRBV3-1,TRBJ2-1,TGTGCCAGCAGCCAGATTTGGATCAGCGGGAGTTTAGGGTCCTACAATGAGCAGTTCTTC,CASSQIWISGSLGSYNEQFF
many,NA,TRBV7-9,TRBJ2-5,TGTGCCAGCAGCTTAGGCCCCCTCGCGGGACAAGAGACCCAGTACTTC,CASSLGPLAGQETQYF
many,TRBD2,TRBV12-3/TRBV12-4,TRBJ2-1,TGTGCCAGCATCGTTACTAGCGGGAGTTTCGATGAGCAGTTCTTC,CASIVTSGSFDEQFF
few,TRBD1,TRBV28,TRBJ2-7,TGTGCCAGCACCCTCGGGACAGGAAACTACGAGCAGTACTTC,CASTLGTGNYEQYF
few,TRBD2,TRBV6-1,TRBJ2-1,TGTGCCAGCAGTCTCTGGGCGGGGGGATCCTACAATGAGCAGTTCTTC,CASSLWAGGSYNEQFF
few,TRBD1,TRBV18,TRBJ2-1,TGTGCCAGCTCACCATTACACCGGGACAGAGGCAATGAGCAGTTCTTC,CASSPLHRDRGNEQFF
NA,TRBD2,TRBV7-3,TRBJ2-5,TGTGCCAGCAGCCCGACTAGCGGGAAGGGAGAGACCCAGTACTTC,CASSPTSGKGETQYF
many,TRBD2,TRBV6-2/TRBV6-3,TRBJ2-3,TGTGCCAGCAGTTACCCGGGACTAGCTCATTACGGGGCAAACACAGATACGCAGTATTTT,CASSYPGLAHYGANTDTQYF
NA,TRBD1,TRBV28,TRBJ1-6,TGTGCCAGCAGGTCCAGAACAGGGGACTCTTCACCCCTCCACTTT,CASRSRTGDSSPLHF
many,NA,TRBV9,TRBJ1-6,TGTGCCAGCGGTGGCCAGGGAAATTCACCCCTCCACTTT,CASGGQGNSPLHF
many,NA,TRBV7-9,TRBJ1-1,TGTGCCAGCTTCTTCCCGAACACTGAAGCTTTCTTT,CASFFPNTEAFF
many,TRBD2,TRBV27,TRBJ2-2,TGTGCCAGCAGCCCTAATAGCGGGAGGAACACCGGGGAGCTGTTTTTT,CASSPNSGRNTGELFF
many,TRBD1,TRBV3-1,TRBJ2-1,TGTGCCAGCAGCGGACAGGGCAGATCTTACAATGAGCAGTTCTTC,CASSGQGRSYNEQFF
NA,NA,TRBV24-1,TRBJ2-5,TGTGCCACCAGTGATTCGGGACTCGGAGAGACCCAGTACTTC,CATSDSGLGETQYF
many,NA,TRBV7-9,TRBJ1-2,TGTGCCAGCAGCTTATTGTCCGGGACATATAACTATGGCTACACCTTC,CASSLLSGTYNYGYTF
NA,TRBD1,TRBV6-5,TRBJ2-1,TGTGCCATCAGTTCGGGACAGACGCGATTCAAGGGGGTCTTGAATGAGCAGTTCTTC,CAISSGQTRFKGVLNEQFF
few,NA,TRBV5-1,TRBJ1-2,TGCGCCAGCAGCGCGGGTCCGGGCTACACCTTC,CASSAGPGYTF
many,NA,TRBV15,TRBJ2-3,TGTGCCACCAGCAGAGATCTTGGACAGCCAGATACGCAGTATTTT,CATSRDLGQPDTQYF
many,NA,TRBV12-3/TRBV12-4,TRBJ2-5,TGTGCCAGCAGTTTGGGGCTAACGAGTATAGAGACCCAGTACTTC,CASSLGLTSIETQYF
NA,TRBD2,TRBV28,TRBJ2-1,TGTGCCAGCAGTTTACTAGCGGGAGCGGGTGAGCAGTTCTTC,CASSLLAGAGEQFF